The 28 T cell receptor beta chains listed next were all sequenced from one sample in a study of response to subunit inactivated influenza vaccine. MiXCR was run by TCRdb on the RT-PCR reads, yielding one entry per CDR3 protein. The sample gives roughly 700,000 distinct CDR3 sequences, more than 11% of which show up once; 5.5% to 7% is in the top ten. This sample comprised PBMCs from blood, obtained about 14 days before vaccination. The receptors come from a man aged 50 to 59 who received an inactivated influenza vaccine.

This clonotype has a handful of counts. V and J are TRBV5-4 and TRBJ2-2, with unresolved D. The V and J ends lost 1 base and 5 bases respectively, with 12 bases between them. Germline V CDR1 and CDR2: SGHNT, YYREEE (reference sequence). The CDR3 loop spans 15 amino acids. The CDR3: CASSLRLGQTGELFF. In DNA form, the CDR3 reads TGTGCCAGCAGCTTGAGGTTAGGCCAAACCGGGGAGCTGTTTTTT.

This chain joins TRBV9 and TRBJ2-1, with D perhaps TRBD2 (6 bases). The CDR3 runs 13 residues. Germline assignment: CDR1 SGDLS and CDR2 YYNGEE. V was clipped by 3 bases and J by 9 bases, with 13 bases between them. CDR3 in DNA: TGTGCCAGCAGCGGCTCTAGCGATGGTGAGCAGTTCTTC. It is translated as CASSGSSDGEQFF.

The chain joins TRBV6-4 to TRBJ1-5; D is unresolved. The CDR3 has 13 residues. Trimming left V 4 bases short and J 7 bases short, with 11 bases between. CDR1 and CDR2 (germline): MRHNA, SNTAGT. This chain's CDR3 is CASSVSREQPQHF. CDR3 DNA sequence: TGTGCCAGCAGTGTTTCGAGGGAACAGCCCCAGCATTTT.

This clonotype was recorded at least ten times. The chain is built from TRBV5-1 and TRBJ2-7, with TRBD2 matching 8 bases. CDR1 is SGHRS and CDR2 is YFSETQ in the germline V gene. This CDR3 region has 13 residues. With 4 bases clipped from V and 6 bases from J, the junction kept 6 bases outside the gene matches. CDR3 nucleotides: TGCGCCAGCAGCCAAGGACTAGCTAGCGAGCAGTACTTC. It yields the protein CASSQGLASEQYF.

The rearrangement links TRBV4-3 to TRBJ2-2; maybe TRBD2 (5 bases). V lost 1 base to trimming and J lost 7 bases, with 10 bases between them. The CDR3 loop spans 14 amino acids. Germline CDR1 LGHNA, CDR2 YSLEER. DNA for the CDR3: TGCGCCAGCAGCCAAGCGGGGTCCTACGGGGAGCTGTTTTTT. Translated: CASSQAGSYGELFF.

The CDR3 DNA follows: TGTGCCAGCAGCCAAGAATTCGGACAGAGCTCCTACGAGCAGTACTTC. Its protein is CASSQEFGQSSYEQYF. The chain combines TRBV3-1 with TRBJ2-7, with D possibly being TRBD1 (6 bases). CDR1 and CDR2 (germline): LGHDT, YNNKEL (reference sequence). The CDR3 spans 16 residues. V dropped 0 bases and J dropped 0 bases, with 12 bases sitting between them.

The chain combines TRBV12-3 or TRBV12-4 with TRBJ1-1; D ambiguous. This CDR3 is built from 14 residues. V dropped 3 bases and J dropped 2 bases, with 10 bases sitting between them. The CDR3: CASSFIGKNTEAFF. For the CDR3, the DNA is TGTGCCAGCAGTTTCATTGGGAAAAACACTGAAGCTTTCTTT.

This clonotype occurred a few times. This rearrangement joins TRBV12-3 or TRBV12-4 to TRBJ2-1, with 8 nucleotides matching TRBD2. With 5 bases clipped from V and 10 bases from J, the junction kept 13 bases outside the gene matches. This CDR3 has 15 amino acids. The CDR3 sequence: CASSPPSGRSREQFF. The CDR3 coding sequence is TGTGCCAGCAGTCCCCCCAGCGGGAGAAGTCGGGAGCAGTTCTTC.

CDR3 region: CASSLTEAEQYF. In nucleotides, the CDR3 is TGTGCCAGCAGCTTGACAGAAGCCGAGCAGTACTTC. The V and J genes are TRBV5-6 and TRBJ2-7; D is uncertain. With 1 base removed from V and 6 bases from J, the gap between germline ends came to 8 bases. The germline CDR1 and CDR2 sequences are SGHDT and YYEEEE. There are 12 residues in the CDR3.

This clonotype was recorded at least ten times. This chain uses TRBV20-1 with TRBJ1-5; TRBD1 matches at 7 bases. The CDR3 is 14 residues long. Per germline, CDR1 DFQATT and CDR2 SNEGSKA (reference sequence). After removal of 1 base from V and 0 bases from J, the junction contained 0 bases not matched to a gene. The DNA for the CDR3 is TGCAGTGCTAGAGGACAGGGTAGCAATCAGCCCCAGCATTTT. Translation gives CSARGQGSNQPQHF.

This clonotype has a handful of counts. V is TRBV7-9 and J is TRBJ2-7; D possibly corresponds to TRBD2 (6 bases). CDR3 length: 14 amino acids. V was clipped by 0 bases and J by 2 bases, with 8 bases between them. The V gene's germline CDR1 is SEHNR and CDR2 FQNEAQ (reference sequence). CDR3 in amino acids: CASSLAAGPYEQYF. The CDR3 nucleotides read TGTGCCAGCAGCTTAGCTGCGGGGCCCTACGAGCAGTACTTC.

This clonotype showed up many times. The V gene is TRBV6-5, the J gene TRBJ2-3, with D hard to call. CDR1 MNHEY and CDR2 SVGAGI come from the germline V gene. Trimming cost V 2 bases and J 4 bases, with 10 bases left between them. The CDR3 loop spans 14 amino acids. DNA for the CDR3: TGTGCCAGCAGTTACAGTGGACCTCCAGATACGCAGTATTTT. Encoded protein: CASSYSGPPDTQYF.

The CDR3 region has the DNA TGCAGTGCTACCTCATTGGAGGTCACAGATACGCAGTATTTT. Translating it yields CSATSLEVTDTQYF. The chain combines TRBV20-1 with TRBJ2-3; maybe TRBD2 (5 bases). This CDR3 contains 14 residues. The ends were cut back, 4 bases at V and 2 bases at J, with 13 bases in the middle. Per the germline V gene, CDR1 is DFQATT and CDR2 is SNEGSKA (reference sequence).

The CDR3 DNA follows: TGTGCCAGCAGCCAAACTGCGGATCAGCCCCAGCATTTT. Residues: CASSQTADQPQHF. The chain recombines TRBV7-3 with TRBJ1-5, with unresolved D. The length of the CDR3 is 13 residues. V shed 5 bases and J shed 5 bases, with 10 bases lying between them. Germline values: CDR1 SGHTA, CDR2 FQGTGA.

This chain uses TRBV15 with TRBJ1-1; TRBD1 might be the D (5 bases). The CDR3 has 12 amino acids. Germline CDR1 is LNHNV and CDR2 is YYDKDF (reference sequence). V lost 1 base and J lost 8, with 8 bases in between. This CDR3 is CATSRVKGEAFF. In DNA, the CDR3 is TGTGCCACCAGCAGAGTAAAGGGGGAAGCTTTCTTT.

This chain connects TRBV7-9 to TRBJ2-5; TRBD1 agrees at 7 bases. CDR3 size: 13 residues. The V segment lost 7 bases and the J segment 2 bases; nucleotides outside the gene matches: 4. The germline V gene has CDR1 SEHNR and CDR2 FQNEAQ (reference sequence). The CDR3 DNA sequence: TGTGCCAGCAAGGGGACAGAGCAAGAGACCCAGTACTTC. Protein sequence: CASKGTEQETQYF.

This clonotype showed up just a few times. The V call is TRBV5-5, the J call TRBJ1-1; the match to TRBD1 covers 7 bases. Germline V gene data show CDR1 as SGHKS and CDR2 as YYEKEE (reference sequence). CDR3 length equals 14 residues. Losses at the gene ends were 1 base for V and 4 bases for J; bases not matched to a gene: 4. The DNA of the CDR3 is TGTGCCAGCAGCTTGAGGGGGCGTGGCACTGAAGCTTTCTTT. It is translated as CASSLRGRGTEAFF.

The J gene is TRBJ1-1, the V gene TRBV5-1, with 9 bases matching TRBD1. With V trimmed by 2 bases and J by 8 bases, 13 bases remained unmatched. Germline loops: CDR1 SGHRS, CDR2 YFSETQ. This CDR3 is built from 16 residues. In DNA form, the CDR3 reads TGCGCCAGCAGCTTCAAGGTGGACAGGGGAAGTAAGGAAGCTTTCTTT. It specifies CASSFKVDRGSKEAFF.

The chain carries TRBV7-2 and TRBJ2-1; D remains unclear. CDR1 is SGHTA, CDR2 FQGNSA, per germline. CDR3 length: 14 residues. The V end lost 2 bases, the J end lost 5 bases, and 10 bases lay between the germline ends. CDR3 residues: CASSLTNKHNEQFF. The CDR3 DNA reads TGTGCCAGCAGCTTAACGAACAAGCACAATGAGCAGTTCTTC.

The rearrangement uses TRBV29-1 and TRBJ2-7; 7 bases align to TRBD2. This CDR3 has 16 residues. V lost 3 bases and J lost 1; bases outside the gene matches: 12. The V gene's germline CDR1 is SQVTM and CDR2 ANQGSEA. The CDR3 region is CSVELHLAGRSYEQYF. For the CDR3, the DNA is TGCAGCGTTGAGCTTCATTTAGCGGGCCGTTCCTACGAGCAGTACTTC.

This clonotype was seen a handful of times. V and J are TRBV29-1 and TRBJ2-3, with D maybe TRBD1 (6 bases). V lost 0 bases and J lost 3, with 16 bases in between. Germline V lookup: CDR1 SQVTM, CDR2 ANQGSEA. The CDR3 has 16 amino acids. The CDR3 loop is CSVEEGIGRGTDTQYF. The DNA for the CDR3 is TGCAGCGTTGAAGAAGGAATAGGCAGGGGTACAGATACGCAGTATTTT.

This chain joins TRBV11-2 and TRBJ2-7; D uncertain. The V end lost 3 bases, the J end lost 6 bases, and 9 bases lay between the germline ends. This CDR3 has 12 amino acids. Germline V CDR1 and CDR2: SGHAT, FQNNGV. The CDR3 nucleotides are TGTGCCAGCAGCTTTGGGCGGCGCGAGCAGTACTTC. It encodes CASSFGRREQYF. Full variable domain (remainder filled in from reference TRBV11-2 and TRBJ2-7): EAGVAQSPRYKIIEKRQSVAFWCNPISGHATLYWYQQILGQGPKLLIQFQNNGVVDDSQLPKDRFSAERLKGVDSTLKIQPAKLEDSAVYLCASSFGRREQYFGPGTRLTVT.

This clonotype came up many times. DNA for the CDR3: TGTGCCACCCGGCTTACACCCTCCTACGAGCAGTACTTC. Protein product: CATRLTPSYEQYF. This chain links TRBV2 with TRBJ2-7; D gene uncertain. CDR1 SNHLY and CDR2 FYNNEI come from the germline V gene. The CDR3 is 13 residues long. V was clipped by 10 bases and J by 0 bases, with 13 bases between them.

The chain's CDR3 is CASSQPGLGPGELFF. The CDR3 region has the DNA TGTGCCAGCAGCCAACCGGGACTAGGCCCCGGGGAGCTGTTTTTT. This chain uses TRBV7-2 with TRBJ2-2, with TRBD2 matching 8 bases. V lost 5 bases to trimming and J lost 6 bases; unmatched junction nucleotides: 8. Germline V CDR1 and CDR2: SGHTA, FQGNSA. The CDR3 extends over 15 amino acids.

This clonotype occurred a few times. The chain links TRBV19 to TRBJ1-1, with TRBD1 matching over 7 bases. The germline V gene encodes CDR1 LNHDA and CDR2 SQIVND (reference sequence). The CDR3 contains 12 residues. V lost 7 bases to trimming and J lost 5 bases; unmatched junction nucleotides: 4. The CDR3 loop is CASNRGRTEAFF. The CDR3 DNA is TGTGCCAGTAACAGGGGTCGGACTGAAGCTTTCTTT.

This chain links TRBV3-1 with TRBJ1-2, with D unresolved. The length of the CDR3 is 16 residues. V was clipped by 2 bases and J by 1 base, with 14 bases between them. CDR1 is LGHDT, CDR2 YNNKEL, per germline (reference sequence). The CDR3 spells CASSQPFHTSNYGYTF. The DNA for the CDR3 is TGTGCCAGCAGCCAACCATTCCACACTAGTAACTATGGCTACACCTTC.

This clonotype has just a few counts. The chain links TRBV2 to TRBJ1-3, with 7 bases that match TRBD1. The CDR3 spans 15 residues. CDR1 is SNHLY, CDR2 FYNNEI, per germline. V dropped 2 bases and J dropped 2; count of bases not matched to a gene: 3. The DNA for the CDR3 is TGTGCCAGCAGTGAAACAGGGACAGCTGGAAACACCATATATTTT. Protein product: CASSETGTAGNTIYF. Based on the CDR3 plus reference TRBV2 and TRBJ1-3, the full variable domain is EPEVTQTPSHQVTQMGQEVILRCVPISNHLYFYWYRQILGQKVEFLVSFYNNEISEKSEIFDDQFSVERPDGSNFTLKIRSTKLEDSAMYFCASSETGTAGNTIYFGEGSWLTVV.

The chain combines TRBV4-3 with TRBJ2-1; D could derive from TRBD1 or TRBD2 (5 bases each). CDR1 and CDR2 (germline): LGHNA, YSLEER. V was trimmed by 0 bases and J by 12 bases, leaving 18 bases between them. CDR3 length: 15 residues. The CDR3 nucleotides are TGCGCCAGCAGCCAAGATGTTGGGACCGTTCGATGGCAGTTCTTC. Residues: CASSQDVGTVRWQFF.